Described below is a single T cell receptor (beta chain) sequence and its context. This entry belongs to a study of blood T cell repertoires in COVID-19. Across the whole study: Samples representing acute and convalescent COVID-19 were sourced from the United States, Italy and Spain. The cDNA or gDNA used as material had been derived from T cells, B-cell-depleted T cells, or PBMCs.

V dropped 9 bases and J dropped 7 bases, with 21 bases sitting between them. There are 14 residues in the CDR3. CDR1 MNHEY and CDR2 SVGAGI come from the germline V gene. As handled by the study authors: It was from reference gene primer amplification that nucleated cell counts were estimated. The assay was immunoSEQ multiplex PCR, and TCRdb's table has in-frame clones only and misses some. That table furnishes V, J and clone size, whereas the DNA furnished D and trimming. This repertoire shows approximately 63,000 clones, roughly 90% found once; its top ten account for 1.3%. The sequence was obtained from a woman older than 75 with acute or convalescent COVID-19. The J gene is TRBJ1-2, the V gene TRBV6-5; D not resolved. The material sequenced was peripheral blood. The CDR3 loop is CASFMGGPAGGYTF. CDR3 DNA sequence: TGTGCCAGTTTTATGGGCGGACCAGCGGGTGGCTACACCTTC.